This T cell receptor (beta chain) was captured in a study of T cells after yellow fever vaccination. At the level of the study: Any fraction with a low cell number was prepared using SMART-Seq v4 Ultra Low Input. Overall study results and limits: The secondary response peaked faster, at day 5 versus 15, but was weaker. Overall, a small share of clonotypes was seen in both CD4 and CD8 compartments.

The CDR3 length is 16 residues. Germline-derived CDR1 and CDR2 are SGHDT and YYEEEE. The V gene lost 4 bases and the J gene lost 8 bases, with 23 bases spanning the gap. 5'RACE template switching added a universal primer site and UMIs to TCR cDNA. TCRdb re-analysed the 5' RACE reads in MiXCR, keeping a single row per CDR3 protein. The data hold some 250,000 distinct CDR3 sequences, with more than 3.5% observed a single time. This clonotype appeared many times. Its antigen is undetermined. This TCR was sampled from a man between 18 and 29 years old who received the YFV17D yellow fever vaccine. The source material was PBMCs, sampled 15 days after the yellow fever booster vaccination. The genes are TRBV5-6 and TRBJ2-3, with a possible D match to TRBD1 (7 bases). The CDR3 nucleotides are TGTGCCAGCAGCGGCGGGACAGCCGCCCCGGGCCCTACGCAGTATTTT. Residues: CASSGGTAAPGPTQYF.